These T cell receptor beta chains were read from a single sample in a study of blood T cell repertoires in COVID-19. Assay: immunoSEQ multiplex PCR; the TCRdb copy retains only in-frame clones and omits some. The data show some 190,000 clones, over 75% seen once. The sequenced material came from peripheral blood. These receptors were obtained from a woman aged 40 to 50 who had recovered from COVID-19. Each CDR3 is given with its conserved first and last residue. A D gene is named only where the DNA matches it firmly. Only part of the rows carry a size: once, few, many, or a class if the clone is expanded.

TGCGCCAGCAGGCCTGATCGGGGGGCTGAAGCTTTCTTT | CASRPDRGAEAFF | TRBV5-1 | - | TRBJ1-1 | -
TGTGCCAGCTCACCTGGGCAGGGTGACTATGGCTACACCTTC | CASSPGQGDYGYTF | TRBV18 | - | TRBJ1-2 | -
TGTGCCAGCAGTTACTCGAGCTGGGGTGAGGGCACTGAAGCTTTCTTT | CASSYSSWGEGTEAFF | TRBV6-5 | - | TRBJ1-1 | -
TGTGCCAGCAGCTTAGCAGGGGGCGCCAACACCGGGGAGCTGTTTTTT | CASSLAGGANTGELFF | TRBV7-2 | - | TRBJ2-2 | TRBD1
TGTGCCAGCAGCTTGGGGGGCAGGGGGGATGAAGCTTTCTTT | CASSLGGRGDEAFF | TRBV5-8 | - | TRBJ1-1 | TRBD1
TGTGCCAGCAGCTTAGAGGGGATAGCGGGAGGTAATACGCAGTATTTT | CASSLEGIAGGNTQYF | TRBV7-2 | - | TRBJ2-3 | TRBD2
TGTGCCAGCAGCGTGGGACAGGGGATCAGCTACACCTTC | CASSVGQGISYTF | TRBV13 | - | TRBJ1-2 | TRBD1
TGTGCCAGCACACCAATTACAGACAGTCGGGCTGAAGCTTTCTTT | CASTPITDSRAEAFF | TRBV2 | - | TRBJ1-1 | -
TGTGCCAGCAGTTTGTACTACTCCTACGAGCAGTACTTC | CASSLYYSYEQYF | TRBV28 | - | TRBJ2-7 | -
TGTGCCAGCAGCGTCTCCGGGGCAGGGGCATACAATGAGCAGTTCTTC | CASSVSGAGAYNEQFF | TRBV7-9 | - | TRBJ2-1 | -
TGTGCCTGGAGTCCCCCCCTAAAAGATCCCTCTGGAAACACCATATATTTT | CAWSPPLKDPSGNTIYF | TRBV30 | - | TRBJ1-3 | -
TGTGCCTGGAGGTTAGCGGGGTGGGTAGATACGCAGTATTTT | CAWRLAGWVDTQYF | TRBV30 | - | TRBJ2-3 | TRBD2
TGTGCCAGCAGCCTACTAGCGGGAGGAGAGACCGATACGCAGTATTTT | CASSLLAGGETDTQYF | TRBV11-2 | - | TRBJ2-3 | TRBD2
TGTGCCAGCAGCCCTCGACAGGGGCCGAACACTGAAGCTTTCTTT | CASSPRQGPNTEAFF | TRBV11-3 | - | TRBJ1-1 | TRBD1
TGTGCCAGCAGTTTTCTCGACAGGGACAATGAGCAGTTCTTC | CASSFLDRDNEQFF | TRBV28 | - | TRBJ2-1 | TRBD1
TGTGCCAGCAGTGAGCAGGCCGGCGTGATGACTTCACCCCTCCACTTT | CASSEQAGVMTSPLHF | TRBV6-4 | - | TRBJ1-6 | -
TGTGCCAGCAGACGCGGGACAGGGGGCGAAAAACTGTTTTTT | CASRRGTGGEKLFF | TRBV16 | - | TRBJ1-4 | TRBD1
TGTGCCAGCACGGCGGGCCGCTATGGCTACACCTTC | CASTAGRYGYTF | TRBV6-6 | once | TRBJ1-2 | -
TGTGCCAGCAGCTTACAGGGCGTGGGGGAGACCCAGTACTTC | CASSLQGVGETQYF | TRBV7-2 | - | TRBJ2-5 | -
TGTGCCAGCACACAGAGCGGGAATCAATACGAGCAGTACTTC | CASTQSGNQYEQYF | TRBV18 | - | TRBJ2-7 | TRBD2
TGTGCCAGCAGCCAAGATTGGGTGGAGGGCAATCAGCCCCAGCATTTT | CASSQDWVEGNQPQHF | TRBV3-1/TRBV3-2 | few | TRBJ1-5 | -
TGTGCCAGCAGCCAAGATATAGGGAGGGTGAACACTGAAGCTTTCTTT | CASSQDIGRVNTEAFF | TRBV4-2 | - | TRBJ1-1 | -
TGTGCCAGCACCGCCGGGGGAGAGACCCAGTACTTC | CASTAGGETQYF | TRBV2 | - | TRBJ2-5 | -
TGTGCCAGCCGGCGGTTGAACACTGAAGCTTTCTTT | CASRRLNTEAFF | TRBV12-3/TRBV12-4 | - | TRBJ1-1 | -
TGTGCCAGCTCAACCGAGGACAGGGAGCTAAACACCATATATTTT | CASSTEDRELNTIYF | TRBV18 | few | TRBJ1-3 | TRBD1
TGTGCCAGCAGCCGTGGGGCAGTCATGAACACTGAAGCTTTCTTT | CASSRGAVMNTEAFF | TRBV9 | - | TRBJ1-1 | -
TGTGCCAGCAGTCAAAACCGGGACAGGGGGCTGTTCTCTGGAAACACCATATATTTT | CASSQNRDRGLFSGNTIYF | TRBV6-6 | - | TRBJ1-3 | TRBD1
TGCGCCAGCAGCTCCGGGACAGGATGGTCCGCCGGGGAGCTGTTTTTT | CASSSGTGWSAGELFF | TRBV5-1 | few | TRBJ2-2 | TRBD1
TGTGCCAGTAGTACCTCCGGGACAGGGGGGTACAATGAGCAGTTCTTC | CASSTSGTGGYNEQFF | TRBV19 | - | TRBJ2-1 | TRBD1
TGTGCCAGCAGCCAAATGCGCTATGAGCAGTTCTTC | CASSQMRYEQFF | TRBV7-9 | - | TRBJ2-1 | -
TGTGCCAGTAGTATGGTAGTCGATCAGCCCCAGCATTTT | CASSMVVDQPQHF | TRBV19 | - | TRBJ1-5 | -
TGTGCCAGTATGGACCAGGGTGGCTACACCTTC | CASMDQGGYTF | TRBV19 | - | TRBJ1-2 | -
TGTGCCAGCAGCAAAGATGAAGGAGAACTCGATTACCAAGAGACCCAGTACTTC | CASSKDEGELDYQETQYF | TRBV21-1 | - | TRBJ2-5 | -